This is a list of T cell receptor beta chains from one sample in a study of OX40 agonist ivuxolimab in advanced cancers. Sequencing was performed with immunoSEQ multiplex PCR; in TCRdb, only in-frame clones are kept and a portion is missing. The data hold tens of thousands of clones, with roughly 89% observed a single time. The specimen was CD4+ or CD8+ T cells sorted from blood, collected in a trial of the OX40 agonist ivuxolimab. Receptors were obtained from an adult with an advanced solid tumor such as melanoma, head and neck, liver or kidney cancer. CDR3s include the opening cysteine and the closing phenylalanine or tryptophan. A D gene is named only where the DNA matches it firmly. Clone size appears in some rows only: once, few, many, or a class for an expanded clone.

>TRBJ2-7|TRBV18|.|.
TGTGCCAGCTCACCTGGGACCTTCTACGAGCAGTACTTC
CASSPGTFYEQYF
>TRBJ1-3|TRBV2|.|.
TGTGCCAGCAGTGGAAGGGCCGGAAACACCATATATTTT
CASSGRAGNTIYF
>TRBJ2-7|TRBV7-9|.|TRBD2
TGTGCCAGCAGGCTTCTAGCGGGCCCCTACGAGCAGTACTTC
CASRLLAGPYEQYF
>TRBJ1-2|TRBV9|once|TRBD1
TGTGCCAGCAGCGGGACAGGGGATGGCTACACCTTC
CASSGTGDGYTF
>TRBJ2-7|TRBV30|once|.
TGTGCCTGGACCCATGGGCAAGGGATCTCCGAGCAGTACTTC
CAWTHGQGISEQYF
>TRBJ2-5|TRBV5-4|.|TRBD2
TGTGCCAGCAGCTTGGCCATAGCGGGGGGCCAAGAGACCCAGTACTTC
CASSLAIAGGQETQYF
>TRBJ2-2|TRBV28|.|.
TGTGCCACCTCAGGGGCGGGCGGGGAGCTGTTTTTT
CATSGAGGELFF
>TRBJ2-7|TRBV5-4|.|TRBD1
TGTGCCAGCAGGACAGGGAAGTCATATGAGCAGTACTTC
CASRTGKSYEQYF
>TRBJ1-2|TRBV2|few|TRBD1
TGTGCCAGCAGAGCGACAGGGGGCGCTGATCACTATGGCTACACCTTC
CASRATGGADHYGYTF
>TRBJ2-7|TRBV19|.|.
TGTGCCAGTAGTTTAAACGGGGGCGAGCAGTACTTC
CASSLNGGEQYF